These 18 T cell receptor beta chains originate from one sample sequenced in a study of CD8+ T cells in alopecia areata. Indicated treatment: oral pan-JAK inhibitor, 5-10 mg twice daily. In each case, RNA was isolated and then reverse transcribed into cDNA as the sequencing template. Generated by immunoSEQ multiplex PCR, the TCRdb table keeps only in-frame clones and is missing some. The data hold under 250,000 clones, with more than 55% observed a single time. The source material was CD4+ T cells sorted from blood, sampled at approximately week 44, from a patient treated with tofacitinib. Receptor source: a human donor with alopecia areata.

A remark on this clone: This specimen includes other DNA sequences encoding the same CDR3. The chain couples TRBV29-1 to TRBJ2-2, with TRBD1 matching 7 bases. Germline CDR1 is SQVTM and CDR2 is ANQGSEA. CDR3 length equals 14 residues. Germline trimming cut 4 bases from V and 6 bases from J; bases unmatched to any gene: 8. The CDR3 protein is CSVGPGGLAGELFF. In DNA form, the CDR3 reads TGCAGCGTTGGCCCAGGGGGATTGGCCGGGGAGCTGTTTTTT.

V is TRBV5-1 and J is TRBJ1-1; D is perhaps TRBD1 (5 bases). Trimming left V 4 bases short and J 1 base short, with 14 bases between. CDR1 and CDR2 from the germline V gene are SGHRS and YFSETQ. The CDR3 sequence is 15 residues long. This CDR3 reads CASSASRAENTEAFF. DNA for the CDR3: TGCGCCAGCAGCGCCAGCAGGGCTGAGAACACTGAAGCTTTCTTT.

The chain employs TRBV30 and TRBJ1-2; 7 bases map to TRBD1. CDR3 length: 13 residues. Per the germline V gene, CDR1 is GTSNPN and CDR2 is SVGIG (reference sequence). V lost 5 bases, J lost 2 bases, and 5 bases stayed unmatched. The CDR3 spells CAWDRETNYGYTF. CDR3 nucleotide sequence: TGTGCCTGGGACAGGGAGACCAACTATGGCTACACCTTC.

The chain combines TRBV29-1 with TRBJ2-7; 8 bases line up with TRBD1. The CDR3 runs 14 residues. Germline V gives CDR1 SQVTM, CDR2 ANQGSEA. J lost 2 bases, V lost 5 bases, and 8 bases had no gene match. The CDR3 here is CSVSGQGPTYEQYF. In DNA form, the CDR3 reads TGCAGCGTTTCCGGACAGGGACCCACCTACGAGCAGTACTTC.

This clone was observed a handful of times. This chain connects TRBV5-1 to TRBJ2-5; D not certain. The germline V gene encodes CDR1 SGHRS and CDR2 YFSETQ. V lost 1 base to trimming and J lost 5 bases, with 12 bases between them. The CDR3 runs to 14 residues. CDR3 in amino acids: CASSLPSVRETQYF. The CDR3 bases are TGCGCCAGCAGCTTGCCTTCGGTGAGGGAGACCCAGTACTTC.

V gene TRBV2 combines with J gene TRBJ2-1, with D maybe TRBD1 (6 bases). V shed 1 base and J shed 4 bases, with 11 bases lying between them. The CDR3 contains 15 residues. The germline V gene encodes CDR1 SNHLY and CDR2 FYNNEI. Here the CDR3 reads CASSEGRGRYNEQFF. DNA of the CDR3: TGTGCCAGCAGTGAAGGCAGGGGAAGGTACAATGAGCAGTTCTTC. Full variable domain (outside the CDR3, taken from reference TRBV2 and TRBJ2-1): EPEVTQTPSHQVTQMGQEVILRCVPISNHLYFYWYRQILGQKVEFLVSFYNNEISEKSEIFDDQFSVERPDGSNFTLKIRSTKLEDSAMYFCASSEGRGRYNEQFFGPGTRLTVL.

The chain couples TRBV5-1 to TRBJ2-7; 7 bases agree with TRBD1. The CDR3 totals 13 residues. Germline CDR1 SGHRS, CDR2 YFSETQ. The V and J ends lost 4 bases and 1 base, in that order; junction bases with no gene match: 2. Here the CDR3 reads CASSARGSYEQYF. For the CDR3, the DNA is TGCGCCAGCAGCGCCAGGGGGTCCTACGAGCAGTACTTC.

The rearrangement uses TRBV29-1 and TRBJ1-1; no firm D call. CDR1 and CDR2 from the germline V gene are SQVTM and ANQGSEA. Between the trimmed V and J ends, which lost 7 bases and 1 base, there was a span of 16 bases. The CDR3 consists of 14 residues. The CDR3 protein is CSAGSRLRNTEAFF. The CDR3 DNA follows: TGCAGCGCTGGATCCCGTTTGAGGAACACTGAAGCTTTCTTT.

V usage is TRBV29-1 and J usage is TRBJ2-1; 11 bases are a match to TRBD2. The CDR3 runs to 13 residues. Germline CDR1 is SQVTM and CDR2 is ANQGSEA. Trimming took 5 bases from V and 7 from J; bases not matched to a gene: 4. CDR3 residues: CSVLAGGGNEQFF. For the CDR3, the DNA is TGCAGCGTTCTAGCGGGGGGAGGGAATGAGCAGTTCTTC.

The CDR3 is CSVAGAANVLTF. CDR3 coding DNA: TGCAGCGTTGCAGGGGCGGCCAACGTCCTGACTTTC. The V call is TRBV29-1, the J call TRBJ2-6, with D maybe TRBD1 (6 bases). The length of the CDR3 is 12 residues. Trimming shortened V by 4 bases and J by 6 bases, and 7 bases separated the two germline ends. Germline CDR1 is SQVTM and CDR2 is ANQGSEA.

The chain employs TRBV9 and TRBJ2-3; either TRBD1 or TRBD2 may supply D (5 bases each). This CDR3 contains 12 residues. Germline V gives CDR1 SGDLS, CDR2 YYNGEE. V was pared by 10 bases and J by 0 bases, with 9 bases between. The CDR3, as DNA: TGTGCCGGGGGACCTAGCACAGATACGCAGTATTTT. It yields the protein CAGGPSTDTQYF.

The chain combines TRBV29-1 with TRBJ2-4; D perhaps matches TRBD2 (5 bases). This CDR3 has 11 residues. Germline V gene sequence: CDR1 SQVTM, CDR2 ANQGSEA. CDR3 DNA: TGCACCGCCGGGGAGCCAAACATTCAGTACTTC. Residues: CTAGEPNIQYF.

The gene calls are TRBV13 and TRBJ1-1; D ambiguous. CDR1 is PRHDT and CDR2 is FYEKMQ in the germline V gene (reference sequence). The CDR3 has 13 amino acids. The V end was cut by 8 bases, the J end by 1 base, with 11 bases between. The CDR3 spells CASSTGRNTEAFF. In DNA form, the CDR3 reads TGTGCCAGCTCTACCGGACGGAACACTGAAGCTTTCTTT.

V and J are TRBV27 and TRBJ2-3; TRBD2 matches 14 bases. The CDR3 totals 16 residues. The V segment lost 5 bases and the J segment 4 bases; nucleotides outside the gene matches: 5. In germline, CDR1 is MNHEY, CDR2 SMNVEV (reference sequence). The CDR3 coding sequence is TGTGCCAGCAGTCCCCGACTAGCGGGGGGGTCAGATACGCAGTATTTT. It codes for CASSPRLAGGSDTQYF.

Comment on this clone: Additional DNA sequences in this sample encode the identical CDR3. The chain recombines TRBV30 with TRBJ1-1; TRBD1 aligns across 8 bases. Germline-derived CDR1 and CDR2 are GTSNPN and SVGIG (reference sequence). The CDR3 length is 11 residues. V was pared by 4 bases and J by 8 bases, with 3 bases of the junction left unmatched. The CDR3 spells CAWNRQGEAFF. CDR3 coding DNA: TGTGCCTGGAACCGACAGGGGGAAGCTTTCTTT.

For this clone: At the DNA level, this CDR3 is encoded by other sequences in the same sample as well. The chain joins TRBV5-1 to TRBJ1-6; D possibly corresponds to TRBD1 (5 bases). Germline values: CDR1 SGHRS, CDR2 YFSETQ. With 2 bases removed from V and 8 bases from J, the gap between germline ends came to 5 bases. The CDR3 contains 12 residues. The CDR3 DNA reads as TGCGCCAGCAGCTTAGGGGATTCACCCCTCCACTTT. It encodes CASSLGDSPLHF.

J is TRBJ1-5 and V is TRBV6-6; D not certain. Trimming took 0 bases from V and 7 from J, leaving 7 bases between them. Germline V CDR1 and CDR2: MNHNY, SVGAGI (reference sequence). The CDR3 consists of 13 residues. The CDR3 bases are TGTGCCAGCAGTTACTCGGTCATCCAGCCCCAGCATTTT. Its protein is CASSYSVIQPQHF.

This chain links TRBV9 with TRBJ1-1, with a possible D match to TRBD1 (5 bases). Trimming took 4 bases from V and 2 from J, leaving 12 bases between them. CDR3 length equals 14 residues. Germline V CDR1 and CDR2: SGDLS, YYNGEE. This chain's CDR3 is CASSPMTVNTEAFF. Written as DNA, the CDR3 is TGTGCCAGCAGCCCGATGACAGTAAACACTGAAGCTTTCTTT.